This T cell receptor (beta chain) stems from a study of early T cells in non-severe SARS-CoV-2 infection. TCRdb called the 5' RACE reads again in MiXCR, with one record for every CDR3 protein. The data contain roughly 53,000 distinct CDR3 sequences, around 9.3% of them seen just once; the ten biggest clones take up roughly 20%. This clonotype came up a few times. The germline V gene encodes CDR1 KGHDR and CDR2 SFDVKD. The CDR3 is 15 residues long. With 4 bases removed from V and 4 bases from J, the gap between germline ends came to 16 bases. Sequencing input: whole blood. This chain joins TRBV24-1 and TRBJ2-7, with a possible D match to TRBD2 (5 bases). The clonotype was recovered from an adult who was a healthcare worker with PCR-confirmed SARS-CoV-2 infection or an uninfected control (not recorded which). The CDR3 DNA is TGTGCCACCAGTGAGCTCAGAGAGGGAAAGTACGAGCAGTACTTC. Encoded protein: CATSELREGKYEQYF.